This TCR beta chain stems from a study of blood T cell repertoires in COVID-19. Study context: Sites across the United States, Italy and Spain contributed samples from acute and convalescent COVID-19. In each case, the material was cDNA or gDNA derived from T cells, B-cell-depleted T cells, or PBMCs.

The CDR3 has 13 amino acids. With 4 bases removed from V and 8 bases from J, the gap between germline ends came to 12 bases. Per the authors' pipeline: Cell counts per sample came from amplifying reference gene primers. The assay was immunoSEQ multiplex PCR, and TCRdb's table has in-frame clones only and misses some. V and J calls and clone size follow that table, whereas D and trimming were derived from the DNA. The sample has 290,000 or so clones; around nine tenths are singletons. Sequenced input: peripheral blood. The clonotype was recovered from a man aged 65 to 85 with acute or convalescent COVID-19. J is TRBJ2-1 and V is TRBV12-3 or TRBV12-4; D perhaps matches TRBD2 (5 bases). CDR3 loop: CASSWSEGDEQFF. The CDR3 DNA reads as TGTGCCAGCAGTTGGTCAGAGGGCGATGAGCAGTTCTTC.